This passage covers 14 T cell receptor beta chains from one sample sequenced in a study of shared T cell receptors in the human thymus. Only in-frame clones appear in the TCRdb table, and some are missing; sequencing was by immunoSEQ multiplex PCR. Here the sample spans more than 550,000 clones, over 75% being singletons. This sample was also put to use in a study of human thymus T cells.

The sequenced material came from thymocytes. Receptors originate from a boy younger than two with a congenital heart defect.

The rearrangement joins TRBV10-3 to TRBJ1-2; D is ambiguous. The CDR3 runs 12 residues. Germline V gene sequence: CDR1 ENHRY, CDR2 SYGVKD. The ends were cut back, 4 bases at V and 2 bases at J, with 5 bases in the middle. The CDR3 sequence: CAISGGNYGYTF. As DNA, the CDR3 is TGTGCCATCAGTGGCGGGAACTATGGCTACACCTTC.

The chain links TRBV5-8 to TRBJ2-7; 7 nucleotides align to TRBD2. The CDR3 totals 16 residues. J lost 3 bases, V lost 0 bases, and 9 bases had no gene match. Germline V gene sequence: CDR1 SGHTS, CDR2 YDEGEE. The CDR3 reads CASSLGGGSAYYEQYF. The CDR3 DNA sequence: TGTGCCAGCAGCTTGGGCGGGGGATCAGCGTACTACGAGCAGTACTTC.

The chain couples TRBV7-9 to TRBJ1-3; no reliable D call. V was pared by 5 bases and J by 0 bases, with 11 bases between. The CDR3 is made up of 15 amino acids. From germline, CDR1 is SEHNR and CDR2 FQNEAQ (reference sequence). Written as DNA, the CDR3 is TGTGCCAGCAGCCCGGAGGGTAGCTCTGGAAACACCATATATTTT. As protein: CASSPEGSSGNTIYF. Full variable domain (missing parts from reference TRBV7-9 and TRBJ1-3): DTGVSQNPRHKITKRGQNVTFRCDPISEHNRLYWYRQTLGQGPEFLTYFQNEAQLEKSRLLSDRFSAERPKGSFSTLEIQRTEQGDSAMYLCASSPEGSSGNTIYFGEGSWLTVV.

This clone showed up just once. The genes are TRBV10-3 and TRBJ2-1; D is perhaps TRBD2 (6 bases). The V and J ends lost 7 bases and 4 bases respectively, with 17 bases between them. Germline CDR1 and CDR2: ENHRY and SYGVKD. This CDR3 region has 15 residues. The CDR3 reads CAITSGDAVYNEQFF. In DNA, the CDR3 is TGTGCCATCACCTCGGGGGACGCTGTGTACAATGAGCAGTTCTTC.

The CDR3 DNA reads as TGCAGCGTTGATCCCCTTGCAGGGGGAAGACTTAACTATGGCTACACCTTC. It specifies CSVDPLAGGRLNYGYTF. The rearrangement uses TRBV29-1 and TRBJ1-2; 7 nucleotides align to TRBD1. Germline V CDR1 and CDR2: SQVTM, ANQGSEA. This CDR3 contains 17 residues. Trimming took 3 bases from V and 1 from J; bases not matched to a gene: 14.

This sequence joins TRBV7-9 and TRBJ2-7, with D perhaps TRBD2 (6 bases). Germline V lookup: CDR1 SEHNR, CDR2 FQNEAQ (reference sequence). Trimming pared 5 bases from V and 4 bases from J, leaving 15 bases between. This CDR3 contains 14 residues. CDR3 coding DNA: TGTGCCAGCAGCCCCCGGGACTTCTCATACGAGCAGTACTTC. Protein: CASSPRDFSYEQYF.

The chain joins TRBV7-2 to TRBJ1-2; D might be TRBD1 (5 bases). V was shortened by 1 base and J by 4 bases, with 10 bases between the two germline ends. Germline V gene data show CDR1 as SGHTA and CDR2 as FQGNSA. The CDR3 length is 14 residues. CDR3 DNA sequence: TGTGCCAGCAGCTTAGAGGGACTGCCCTATGGCTACACCTTC. It yields the protein CASSLEGLPYGYTF.

The chain recombines TRBV2 with TRBJ2-1, with 7 bases fitting TRBD1. The V segment lost 4 bases and the J segment 6 bases; nucleotides outside the gene matches: 9. Germline V gives CDR1 SNHLY, CDR2 FYNNEI. The CDR3 is 15 residues long. The CDR3 here is CASSGTTGAPNEQFF. CDR3 coding DNA: TGTGCCAGCAGTGGAACAACAGGGGCGCCCAATGAGCAGTTCTTC.

The chain employs TRBV7-2 and TRBJ2-3, with a possible D match to TRBD2 (6 bases). V was shortened by 5 bases and J by 0 bases, with 21 bases between the two germline ends. Germline CDR1 SGHTA, CDR2 FQGNSA. CDR3 length: 18 amino acids. CDR3 sequence (DNA): TGTGCCAGCAGCGAGACGGGGGATACGCATACTAGCACAGATACGCAGTATTTT. It yields the protein CASSETGDTHTSTDTQYF. Combining the CDR3 with reference TRBV7-2 and TRBJ2-3 gives the whole variable domain GAGVSQSPSNKVTEKGKDVELRCDPISGHTALYWYRQSLGQGLEFLIYFQGNSAPDKSGLPSDRFSAERTGGSVSTLTIQRTQQEDSAVYLCASSETGDTHTSTDTQYFGPGTRLTVL.

The rearrangement links TRBV10-1 to TRBJ2-3, with 11 nucleotides matching TRBD2. The CDR3 has 20 amino acids. Per the germline V gene, CDR1 is WNHNN and CDR2 is SYGVQD (reference sequence). The V and J ends lost 3 bases and 0 bases, in that order; junction bases with no gene match: 14. The CDR3 region has the DNA TGCGCCAGCAGTGAACACACTAGCGGGGGCTACCCATCTAGCACAGATACGCAGTATTTT. This gives the protein CASSEHTSGGYPSSTDTQYF.

The rearrangement uses TRBV7-8 and TRBJ1-4; tentative D call: TRBD1 (5 bases). The CDR3 consists of 18 residues. V lost 4 bases and J lost 5, with 23 bases in between. Germline V gene sequence: CDR1 SGHVS, CDR2 FQNEAQ. CDR3 residues: CASSYSRVLGGRNEKLFF. Here the CDR3 DNA reads TGTGCCAGCAGCTACAGCCGGGTTCTGGGGGGTAGGAATGAAAAACTGTTTTTT. The full variable domain, completed using reference TRBV7-8 and TRBJ1-4, is GAGVSQSPRYKVAKRGQDVALRCDPISGHVSLFWYQQALGQGPEFLTYFQNEAQLDKSGLPSDRFFAERPEGSVSTLKIQRTQQEDSAVYLCASSYSRVLGGRNEKLFFGSGTQLSVL.

This clone was seen just once. The gene calls are TRBV21-1 and TRBJ1-5. TRBV21-1 is a pseudogene segment. This CDR3 spans 15 amino acids. CDR3 residues: CASSKVEKHLQPQHF. The CDR3 nucleotides read TGTGCCAGCAGCAAAGTTGAGAAGCACCTTCAGCCCCAGCATTTT.

The chain employs TRBV28 and TRBJ2-4, with 7 bases identical to TRBD1. The CDR3 length is 14 residues. CDR1 and CDR2 (germline): MDHEN, SYDVKM. J lost 9 bases, V lost 6 bases, and 11 bases had no gene match. This CDR3 is CASRGRQGNCIQYF. DNA of the CDR3: TGTGCCAGCAGAGGTAGACAGGGAAATTGCATTCAGTACTTC.

CDR3 residues: CASSQRFPSELYNEQFF. The DNA of the CDR3 is TGCGCCAGCAGCCAGCGATTCCCTAGCGAGTTGTACAATGAGCAGTTCTTC. The chain employs TRBV4-3 and TRBJ2-1; TRBD2 is a possible D gene (6 bases). CDR1 is LGHNA, CDR2 YSLEER, per germline. With 3 bases removed from V and 4 bases from J, the gap between germline ends came to 19 bases. This CDR3 region has 17 residues.